This paragraph reports one TCR beta chain. Its matching antigen is unknown. The PCR had 60 Vbeta and 13 Jbeta primers. Using immunoSEQ multiplex PCR, the repertoire was profiled, and TCRdb retains in-frame clones only, with some absent. The sample has approximately 150,000 clones, roughly 80% seen once; the top ten hold approximately 6.7%. This CDR3 region has 16 residues. Unmatched junction bases numbered 7, after V lost 4 bases and J lost 3 bases. Germline V gene lookup returns CDR1 MNHNY and CDR2 SVGAGI (reference sequence). The data originate from a study of cytomegalovirus exposure and HLA in healthy donors. For the study at large: From HLA-typed donors, an early data release held around 80 million unique TCRs.

Study results and limitations: Most of the TCR beta V segments (in an earlier analysis) were productive either about 87% or about 30% of the time. In vitro testing confirmed three CMV-associated chains as specific for CMV antigens. HLA alleles were associated with 16,000 or so TCR beta sequences in a later analysis at 0.05 false discovery rate.

Sequencing was performed on PBMCs. The TCR sequence derives from a man aged 25 to 45 in good health and CMV-seropositive. The V gene is TRBV6-6, the J gene TRBJ1-4; 8 positions match TRBD1. This chain's CDR3 is CASSSRQGQANEKLFF. The CDR3 bases are TGTGCCAGCAGTTCTCGACAGGGACAGGCTAATGAAAAACTGTTTTTT.